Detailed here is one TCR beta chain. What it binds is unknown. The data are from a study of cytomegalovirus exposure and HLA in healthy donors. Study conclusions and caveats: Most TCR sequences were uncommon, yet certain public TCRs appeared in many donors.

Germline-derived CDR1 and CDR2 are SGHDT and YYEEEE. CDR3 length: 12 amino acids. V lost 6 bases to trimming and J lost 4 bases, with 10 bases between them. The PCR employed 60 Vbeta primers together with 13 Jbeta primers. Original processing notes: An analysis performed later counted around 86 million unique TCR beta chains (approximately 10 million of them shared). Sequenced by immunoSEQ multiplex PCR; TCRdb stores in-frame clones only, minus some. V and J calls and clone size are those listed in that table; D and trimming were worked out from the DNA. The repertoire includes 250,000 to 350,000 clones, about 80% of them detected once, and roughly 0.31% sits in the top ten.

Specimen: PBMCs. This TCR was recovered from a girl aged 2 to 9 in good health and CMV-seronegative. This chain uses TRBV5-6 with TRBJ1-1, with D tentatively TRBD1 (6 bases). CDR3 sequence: CASNPRGTEAFF. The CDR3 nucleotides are TGTGCCAGCAACCCCAGGGGCACTGAAGCTTTCTTT.